Each of the 9 T cell receptor beta chains below was sequenced from the same sample in a study of blood T cell repertoires in COVID-19. Generated by immunoSEQ multiplex PCR, the TCRdb table keeps only in-frame clones and is missing some. In the table there are about 300,000 clones, more than 75% of which are singletons. Sequencing was done on a sample of PBMCs or T cells enriched from blood (not recorded which). The receptors stem from a young man who had recovered from COVID-19.

The rearrangement joins TRBV19 to TRBJ1-6; weak D call: TRBD1 (6 bases). Germline V gives CDR1 LNHDA, CDR2 SQIVND (reference sequence). The CDR3 consists of 15 residues. V was pared by 2 bases and J by 5 bases, with 10 bases between. The CDR3 DNA sequence: TGTGCCAGTAGTATATGGACAGCTAATAATTCACCCCTCCACTTT. Protein sequence: CASSIWTANNSPLHF. The whole variable domain, filled in from reference TRBV19 and TRBJ1-6, reads DGGITQSPKYLFRKEGQNVTLSCEQNLNHDAMYWYRQDPGQGLRLIYYSQIVNDFQKGDIAEGYSVSREKKESFPLTVTSAQKNPTAFYLCASSIWTANNSPLHFGNGTRLTVT.

The table lists this clone with a count of one. The chain links TRBV7-2 to TRBJ1-5, with 7 bases fitting TRBD1. Germline V gives CDR1 SGHTA, CDR2 FQGNSA. CDR3 length equals 17 residues. V lost 5 bases, J lost 0 bases, and 10 bases stayed unmatched. CDR3 sequence (DNA): TGTGCCAGCAGCCACGGGACAGATGCCTATAGCAATCAGCCCCAGCATTTT. This sequence encodes CASSHGTDAYSNQPQHF.

This clone turned up a few times. The rearrangement links TRBV18 to TRBJ2-2; a possible D gene is TRBD2 (5 bases). The germline V gene has CDR1 KGHSH and CDR2 LQKENI. This CDR3 has 15 amino acids. V shed 3 bases and J shed 4 bases, with 12 bases lying between them. The CDR3 region is CASSPPQSGTGELFF. The CDR3 DNA reads TGTGCCAGCTCACCGCCTCAGAGCGGCACCGGGGAGCTGTTTTTT.

The V call is TRBV18, the J call TRBJ1-5, with D unresolved. The germline V gene encodes CDR1 KGHSH and CDR2 LQKENI. V lost 5 bases, J lost 4 bases, and 9 bases lay in between. The CDR3 runs to 13 residues. CDR3 residues: CASSSDINQPQHF. The CDR3, as DNA: TGTGCCAGCTCATCAGATATAAATCAGCCCCAGCATTTT.

Worth noting for this clone: A read error may produce the germline difference seen at one junction end. CDR3 DNA sequence: TGTGCCAGCAGTGGGGGGACAGGCCCGCTAATAAGTGGTTTC. It specifies CASSGGTGPLISGF. The chain has TRBV28 and TRBJ2-7, with 8 nucleotides matching TRBD1. From germline, CDR1 is MDHEN and CDR2 SYDVKM. CDR3 size: 14 residues.

V gene TRBV5-8 combines with J gene TRBJ2-5; 10 nucleotides line up with TRBD1. The trim removed 3 bases at V and 4 bases at J, leaving 3 bases unmatched. Germline assignment: CDR1 SGHTS and CDR2 YDEGEE. The CDR3 consists of 14 residues. The CDR3: CASSWRTGGETQYF. CDR3 DNA sequence: TGTGCCAGCAGCTGGCGGACAGGGGGAGAGACCCAGTACTTC.

This chain connects TRBV30 to TRBJ2-2, with 7 bases matching TRBD1. Losses at the gene ends were 3 bases for V and 1 base for J; bases not matched to a gene: 8. The CDR3 sequence is 16 residues long. Looked up from germline, CDR1 is GTSNPN and CDR2 is SVGIG (reference sequence). The CDR3 sequence: CAWREDRVWNTGELFF. DNA of the CDR3: TGTGCCTGGAGGGAAGACAGGGTATGGAACACCGGGGAGCTGTTTTTT. The whole variable domain, filled in from reference TRBV30 and TRBJ2-2, reads SQTIHQWPATLVQPVGSPLSLECTVEGTSNPNLYWYRQAAGRGLQLLFYSVGIGQISSEVPQNLSASRPQDRQFILSSKKLLLSDSGFYLCAWREDRVWNTGELFFGEGSRLTVL.

This rearrangement joins TRBV12-5 to TRBJ2-1; D is unresolved. The CDR3 has 16 residues. V gave up 0 bases and J gave up 5 bases, with 14 bases separating them. CDR1 and CDR2 (germline): LGHNT, FRNRAP. The CDR3 spells CASGLVTTIQDNEQFF. Here the CDR3 DNA reads TGTGCTAGTGGTTTGGTAACGACGATCCAGGACAATGAGCAGTTCTTC. The whole variable domain, remainder taken from reference TRBV12-5 and TRBJ2-1, is DARVTQTPRHKVTEMGQEVTMRCQPILGHNTVFWYRQTMMQGLELLAYFRNRAPLDDSGMPKDRFSAEMPDATLATLKIQPSEPRDSAVYFCASGLVTTIQDNEQFFGPGTRLTVL.

The V call is TRBV3-1 (or the pseudogene TRBV3-2), the J call TRBJ1-4; no clear D. The CDR3 has 13 residues. Germline CDR1 LGHDT, CDR2 YNNKEL (reference sequence). Trimming cost V 1 base and J 14 bases, with 14 bases left between them. The CDR3 is CASSQGEVRILFF. In DNA form, the CDR3 reads TGTGCCAGCAGCCAAGGTGAGGTCCGGATTCTGTTTTTT.